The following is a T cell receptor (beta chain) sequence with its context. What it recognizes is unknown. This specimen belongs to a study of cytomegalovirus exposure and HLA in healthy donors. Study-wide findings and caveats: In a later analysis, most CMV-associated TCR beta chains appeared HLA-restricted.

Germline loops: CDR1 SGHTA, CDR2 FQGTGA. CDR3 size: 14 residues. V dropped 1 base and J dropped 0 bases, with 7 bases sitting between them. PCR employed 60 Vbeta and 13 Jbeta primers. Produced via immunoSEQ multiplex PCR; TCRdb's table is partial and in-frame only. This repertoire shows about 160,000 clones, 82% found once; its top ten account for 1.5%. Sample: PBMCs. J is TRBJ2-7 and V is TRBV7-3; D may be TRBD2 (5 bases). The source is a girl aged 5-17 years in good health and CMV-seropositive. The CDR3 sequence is CASSLNEGSYEQYF. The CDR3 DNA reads TGTGCCAGCAGCTTAAACGAGGGCTCCTACGAGCAGTACTTC.